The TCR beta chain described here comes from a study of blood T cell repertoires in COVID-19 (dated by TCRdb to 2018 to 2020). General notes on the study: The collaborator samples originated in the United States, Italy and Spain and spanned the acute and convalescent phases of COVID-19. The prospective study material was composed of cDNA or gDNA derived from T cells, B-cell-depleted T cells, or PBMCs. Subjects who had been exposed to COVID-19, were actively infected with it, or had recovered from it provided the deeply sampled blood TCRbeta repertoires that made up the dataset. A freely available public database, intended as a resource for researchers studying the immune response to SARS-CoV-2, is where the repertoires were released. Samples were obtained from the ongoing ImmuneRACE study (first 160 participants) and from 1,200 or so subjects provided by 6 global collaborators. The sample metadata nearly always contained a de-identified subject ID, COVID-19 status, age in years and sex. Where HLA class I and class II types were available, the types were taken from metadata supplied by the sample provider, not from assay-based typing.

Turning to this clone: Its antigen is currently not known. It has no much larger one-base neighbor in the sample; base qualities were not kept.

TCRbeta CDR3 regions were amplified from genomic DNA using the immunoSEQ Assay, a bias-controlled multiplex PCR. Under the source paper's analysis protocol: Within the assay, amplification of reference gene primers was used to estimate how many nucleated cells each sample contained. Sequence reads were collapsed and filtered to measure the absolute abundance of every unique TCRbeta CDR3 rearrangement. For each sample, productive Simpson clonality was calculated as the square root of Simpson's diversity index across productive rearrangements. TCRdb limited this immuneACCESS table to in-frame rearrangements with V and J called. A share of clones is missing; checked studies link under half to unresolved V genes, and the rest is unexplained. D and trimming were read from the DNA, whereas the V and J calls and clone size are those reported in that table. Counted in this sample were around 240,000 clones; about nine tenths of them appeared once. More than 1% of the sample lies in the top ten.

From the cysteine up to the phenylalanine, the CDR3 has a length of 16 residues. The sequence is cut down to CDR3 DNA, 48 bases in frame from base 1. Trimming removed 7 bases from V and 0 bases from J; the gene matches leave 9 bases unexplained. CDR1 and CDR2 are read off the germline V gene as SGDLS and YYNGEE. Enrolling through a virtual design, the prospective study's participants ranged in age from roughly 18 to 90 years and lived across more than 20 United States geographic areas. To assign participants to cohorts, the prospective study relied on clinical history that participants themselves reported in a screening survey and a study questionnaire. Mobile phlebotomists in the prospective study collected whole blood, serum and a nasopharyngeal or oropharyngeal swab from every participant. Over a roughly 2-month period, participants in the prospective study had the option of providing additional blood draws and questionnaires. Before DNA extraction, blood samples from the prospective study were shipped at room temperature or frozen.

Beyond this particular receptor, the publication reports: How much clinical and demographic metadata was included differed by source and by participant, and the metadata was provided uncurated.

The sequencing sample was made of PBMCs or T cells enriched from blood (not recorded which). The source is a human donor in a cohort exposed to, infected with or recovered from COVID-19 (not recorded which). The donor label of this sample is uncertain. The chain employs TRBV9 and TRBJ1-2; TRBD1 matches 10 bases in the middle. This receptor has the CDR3 CASLPGQGPPNYGYTF. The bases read TGTGCCAGCCTCCCGGGACAGGGGCCTCCTAACTATGGCTACACCTTC.